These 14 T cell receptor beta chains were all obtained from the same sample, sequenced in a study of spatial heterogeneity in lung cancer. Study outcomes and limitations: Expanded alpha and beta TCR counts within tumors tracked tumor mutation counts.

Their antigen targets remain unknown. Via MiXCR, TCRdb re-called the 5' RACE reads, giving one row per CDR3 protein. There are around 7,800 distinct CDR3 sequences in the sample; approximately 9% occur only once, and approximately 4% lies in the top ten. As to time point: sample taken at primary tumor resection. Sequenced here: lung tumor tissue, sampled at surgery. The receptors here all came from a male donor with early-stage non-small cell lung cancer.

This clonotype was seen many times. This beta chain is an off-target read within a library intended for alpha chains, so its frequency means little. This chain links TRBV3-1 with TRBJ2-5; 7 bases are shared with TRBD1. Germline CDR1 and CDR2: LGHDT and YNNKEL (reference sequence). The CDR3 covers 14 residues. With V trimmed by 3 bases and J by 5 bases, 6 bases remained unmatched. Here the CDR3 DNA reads TGTGCCAGCAGCCAGTTCATAGGGGGCGAGACCCAGTACTTC. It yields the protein CASSQFIGGETQYF.

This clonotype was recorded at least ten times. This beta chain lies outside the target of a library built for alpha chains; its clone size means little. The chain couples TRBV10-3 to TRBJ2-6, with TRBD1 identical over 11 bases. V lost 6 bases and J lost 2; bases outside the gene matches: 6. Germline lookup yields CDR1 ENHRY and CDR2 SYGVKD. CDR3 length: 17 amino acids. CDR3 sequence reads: CAIRTGQGATGANVLTF. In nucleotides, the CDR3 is TGTGCCATCAGGACCGGACAGGGGGCTACTGGGGCCAACGTCCTGACTTTC.

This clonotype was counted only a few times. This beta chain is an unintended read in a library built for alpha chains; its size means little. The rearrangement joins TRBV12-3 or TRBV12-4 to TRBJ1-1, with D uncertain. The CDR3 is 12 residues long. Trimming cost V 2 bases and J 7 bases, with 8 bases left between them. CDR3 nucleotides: TGTGCCAGCAGTTTAATCGGAAATGAAGCTTTCTTT. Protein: CASSLIGNEAFF.

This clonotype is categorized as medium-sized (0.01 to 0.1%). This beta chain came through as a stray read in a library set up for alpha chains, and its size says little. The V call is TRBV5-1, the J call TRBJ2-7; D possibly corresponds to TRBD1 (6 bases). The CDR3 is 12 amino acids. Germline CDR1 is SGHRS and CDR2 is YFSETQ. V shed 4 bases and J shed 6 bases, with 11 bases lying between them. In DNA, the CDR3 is TGCGCCAGCAGCCCGACAGGAGGCGAGCAGTACTTC. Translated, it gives CASSPTGGEQYF.

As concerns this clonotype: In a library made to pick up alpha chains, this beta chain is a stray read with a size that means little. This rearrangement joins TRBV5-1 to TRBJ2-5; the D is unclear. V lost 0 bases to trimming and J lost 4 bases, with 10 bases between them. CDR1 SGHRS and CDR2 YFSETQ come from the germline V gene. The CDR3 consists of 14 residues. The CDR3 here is CASSLVQPGETQYF. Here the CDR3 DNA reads TGCGCCAGCAGCTTGGTCCAGCCAGGAGAGACCCAGTACTTC.

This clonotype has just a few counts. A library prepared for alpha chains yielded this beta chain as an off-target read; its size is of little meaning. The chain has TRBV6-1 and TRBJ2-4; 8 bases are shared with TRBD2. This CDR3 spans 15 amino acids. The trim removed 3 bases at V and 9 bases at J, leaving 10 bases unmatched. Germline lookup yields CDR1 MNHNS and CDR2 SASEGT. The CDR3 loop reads CASSDASGGSRIQYF. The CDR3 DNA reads TGTGCCAGCAGTGACGCAAGCGGGGGCTCTCGCATTCAGTACTTC.

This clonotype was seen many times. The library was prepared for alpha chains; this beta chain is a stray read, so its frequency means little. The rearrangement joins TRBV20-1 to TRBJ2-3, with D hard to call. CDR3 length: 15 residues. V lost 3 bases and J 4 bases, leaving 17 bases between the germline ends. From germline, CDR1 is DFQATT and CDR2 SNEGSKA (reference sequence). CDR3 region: CSASPLGLGPDTQYF. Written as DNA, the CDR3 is TGCAGTGCTAGCCCTCTCGGTTTGGGCCCAGATACGCAGTATTTT.

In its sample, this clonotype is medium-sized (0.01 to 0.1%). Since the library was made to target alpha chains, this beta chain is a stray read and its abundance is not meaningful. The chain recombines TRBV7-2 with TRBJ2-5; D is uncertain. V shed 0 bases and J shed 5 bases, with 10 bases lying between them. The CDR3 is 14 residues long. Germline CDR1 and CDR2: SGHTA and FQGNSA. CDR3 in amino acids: CASSLAGPAETQYF. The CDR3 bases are TGTGCCAGCAGCTTAGCGGGCCCAGCGGAGACCCAGTACTTC.

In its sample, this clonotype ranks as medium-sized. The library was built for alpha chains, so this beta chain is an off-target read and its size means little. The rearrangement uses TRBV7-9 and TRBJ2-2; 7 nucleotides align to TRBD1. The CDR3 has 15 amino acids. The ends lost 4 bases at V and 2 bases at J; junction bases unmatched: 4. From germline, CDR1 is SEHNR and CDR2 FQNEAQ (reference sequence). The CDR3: CASSSGQRNTGELFF. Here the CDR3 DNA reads TGTGCCAGCAGCTCGGGACAGCGTAACACCGGGGAGCTGTTTTTT.

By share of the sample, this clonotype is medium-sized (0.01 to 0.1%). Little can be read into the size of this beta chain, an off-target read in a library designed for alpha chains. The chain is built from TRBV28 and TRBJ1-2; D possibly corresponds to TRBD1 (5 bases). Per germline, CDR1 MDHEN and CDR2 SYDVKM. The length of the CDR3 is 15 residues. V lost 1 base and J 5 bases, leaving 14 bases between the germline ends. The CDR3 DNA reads TGTGCCAGCAGTTTATTCGGAGCAGGGCTGTATGGCTACACCTTC. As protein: CASSLFGAGLYGYTF.

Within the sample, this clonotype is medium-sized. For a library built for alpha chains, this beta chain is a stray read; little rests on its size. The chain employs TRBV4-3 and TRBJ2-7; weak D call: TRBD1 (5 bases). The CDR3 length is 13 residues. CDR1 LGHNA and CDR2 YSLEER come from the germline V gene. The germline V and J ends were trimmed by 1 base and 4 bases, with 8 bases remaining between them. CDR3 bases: TGCGCCAGCAGCCAAGTTAAGGGGTACGAGCAGTACTTC. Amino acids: CASSQVKGYEQYF.

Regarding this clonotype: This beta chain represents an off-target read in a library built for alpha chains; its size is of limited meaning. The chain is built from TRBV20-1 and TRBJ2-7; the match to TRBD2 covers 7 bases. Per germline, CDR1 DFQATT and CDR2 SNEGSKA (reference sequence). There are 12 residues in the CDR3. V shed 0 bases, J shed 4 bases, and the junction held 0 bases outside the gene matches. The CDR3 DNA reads TGCAGTGCTAGAGAAGCGGGGTACGAGCAGTACTTC. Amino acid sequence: CSAREAGYEQYF.

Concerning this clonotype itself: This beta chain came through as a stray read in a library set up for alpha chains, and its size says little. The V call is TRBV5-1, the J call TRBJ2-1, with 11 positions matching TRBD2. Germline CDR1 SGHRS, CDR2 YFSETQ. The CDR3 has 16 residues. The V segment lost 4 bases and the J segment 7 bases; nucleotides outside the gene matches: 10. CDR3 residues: CASSLARASGGNEQFF. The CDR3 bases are TGCGCCAGCAGCCTCGCTAGGGCTAGCGGGGGGAATGAGCAGTTCTTC.

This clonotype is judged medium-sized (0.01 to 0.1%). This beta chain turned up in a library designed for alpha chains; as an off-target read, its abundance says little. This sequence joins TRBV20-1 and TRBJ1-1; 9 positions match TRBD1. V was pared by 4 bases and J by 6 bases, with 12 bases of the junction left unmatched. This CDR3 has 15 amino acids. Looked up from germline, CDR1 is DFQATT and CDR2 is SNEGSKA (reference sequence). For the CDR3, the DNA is TGCAGTGCTACCGTCCCGGGACAGGGTAGGGCTGAAGCTTTCTTT. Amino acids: CSATVPGQGRAEAFF.